A selection of T cell receptor beta chains follows, all from one sample in a study of neurological immune-mediated disorders. TCRdb reanalysed the 5' RACE reads using MiXCR and keeps one entry per CDR3 protein. The profile covers roughly 59,000 distinct CDR3 sequences, with over 5% appearing a single time and about 5.3% taken by the ten largest. The material sequenced was PBMCs. The receptors were gathered from a human donor with multiple sclerosis. The donor label of this sample is uncertain. Each CDR3 is given with its conserved first and last residue. Each record gives: CDR3 protein, CDR3 DNA, D gene, V gene, J gene, clone size. A D gene is named only where the DNA matches it firmly. Clone sizes are given selectively: once, few, many, or a class where the clone is expanded.

CASSHGTVPSPLHF	TGTGCCAGCAGCCACGGGACGGTCCCTTCACCCCTCCACTTT	.	TRBV7-9	TRBJ1-6	many
CSASSQREQYF	TGCAGTGCTTCGAGCCAGCGCGAGCAGTACTTC	.	TRBV20-1	TRBJ2-7	many
CAISESNLYNEQFF	TGTGCCATCAGTGAGTCCAACCTCTACAATGAGCAGTTCTTC	.	TRBV10-3	TRBJ2-1	many
CASSLDRGNGYGYTF	TGTGCCAGCAGCCTGGACAGGGGAAACGGCTATGGCTACACCTTC	TRBD1	TRBV7-7	TRBJ1-2	many
CASSVVSGKAEAFF	TGTGCCAGCAGCGTAGTATCAGGGAAGGCTGAAGCTTTCTTT	.	TRBV9	TRBJ1-1	many
CSARGSHYGYTF	TGCAGTGCTAGGGGATCGCACTATGGCTACACCTTC	.	TRBV20-1	TRBJ1-2	many
CASADHLRGNNEQFF	TGCGCCAGCGCTGACCACCTGCGGGGGAACAATGAGCAGTTCTTC	TRBD2	TRBV5-1	TRBJ2-1	many
CASSEGQGRGLNTEAFF	TGTGCCAGCAGCGAGGGACAGGGTCGAGGGTTGAACACTGAAGCTTTCTTT	TRBD1	TRBV9	TRBJ1-1	many
CASSQAGTNNEQFF	TGTGCCAGCAGCCAAGCGGGGACCAACAATGAGCAGTTCTTC	.	TRBV14	TRBJ2-1	many
CASSLDGMGGNGNEQYF	TGCGCCAGCAGCTTGGATGGGATGGGGGGCAATGGGAACGAGCAGTACTTC	.	TRBV5-1	TRBJ2-7	many
CASSPGQGAVSGGYTF	TGCGCCAGCAGCCCGGGACAGGGGGCTGTATCTGGAGGCTACACCTTC	TRBD1	TRBV5-1	TRBJ1-2	many
CASSYQQTDTQYF	TGTGCCAGCAGTTACCAGCAAACAGATACGCAGTATTTT	.	TRBV6-6	TRBJ2-3	many
CASSPLAAVEGTGELFF	TGTGCCAGCTCACCCTTAGCGGCCGTCGAGGGCACCGGGGAGCTGTTTTTT	.	TRBV18	TRBJ2-2	.
CASNNRANGYTF	TGTGCCAGCAATAACAGGGCGAACGGCTACACCTTC	.	TRBV7-9	TRBJ1-2	many
CSAWETGGNSPLHF	TGCAGTGCGTGGGAGACAGGGGGTAATTCACCCCTCCACTTT	TRBD1	TRBV20-1	TRBJ1-6	many
CASSLYGRERRVEAKNIQYF	TGCGCCAGCAGCTTGTACGGAAGGGAGCGAAGGGTGGAGGCCAAAAACATTCAGTACTTC	.	TRBV5-1	TRBJ2-4	.
CASSVHPSYEQYF	TGTGCCAGCAGCGTACACCCCTCCTACGAGCAGTACTTC	.	TRBV9	TRBJ2-7	many
CASRNRGYQETQYF	TGTGCCAGCAGAAACCGGGGGTACCAAGAGACCCAGTACTTC	.	TRBV6-5	TRBJ2-5	.
CAITNTDTQYF	TGTGCCATCACCAACACAGATACGCAGTATTTT	.	TRBV10-3	TRBJ2-3	many
CASYRANVLTF	TGTGCCAGCTACCGGGCCAACGTCCTGACTTTC	.	TRBV5-5	TRBJ2-6	many
CASSLPQQANVLTF	TGTGCCAGCAGCTTGCCCCAACAGGCCAACGTCCTGACTTTC	.	TRBV5-4	TRBJ2-6	many
CASSAQGGSPLHF	TGTGCCAGCTCCGCGCAGGGGGGTTCACCCCTCCACTTT	TRBD1	TRBV7-8	TRBJ1-6	many
CASSLSANTEAFF	TGTGCCAGCAGCTTATCCGCGAACACTGAAGCTTTCTTT	.	TRBV7-7	TRBJ1-1	many
CASSPSLYNEQFF	TGTGCCAGCAGCCCTTCCCTATACAATGAGCAGTTCTTC	.	TRBV7-2	TRBJ2-1	many
CASSQGGNSPLHF	TGTGCCAGCAGCCAAGGGGGGAATTCACCCCTCCACTTT	.	TRBV3-1	TRBJ1-6	many
CASSQEGVPAFF	TGCGCCAGCAGCCAAGAAGGGGTTCCAGCTTTCTTT	.	TRBV4-1	TRBJ1-1	many
CASSWATSGAEETQYF	TGCGCCAGCAGCTGGGCGACTTCCGGGGCTGAAGAGACCCAGTACTTC	.	TRBV5-1	TRBJ2-5	many
CAISSPGTENYEQYF	TGTGCCATCAGCAGCCCCGGGACGGAAAACTACGAGCAGTACTTC	.	TRBV10-3	TRBJ2-7	many
CASILTSGGPDEQFF	TGTGCCAGCATTCTCACTAGCGGGGGGCCGGATGAGCAGTTCTTC	TRBD2	TRBV6-1	TRBJ2-1	many
CASSWDPRDGEKLFF	TGTGCCAGCAGCTGGGACCCTAGGGACGGTGAAAAACTGTTTTTT	.	TRBV5-4	TRBJ1-4	many
CASSFGFWNTEAFF	TGTGCCAGCAGTTTTGGTTTTTGGAACACTGAAGCTTTCTTT	.	TRBV28	TRBJ1-1	many